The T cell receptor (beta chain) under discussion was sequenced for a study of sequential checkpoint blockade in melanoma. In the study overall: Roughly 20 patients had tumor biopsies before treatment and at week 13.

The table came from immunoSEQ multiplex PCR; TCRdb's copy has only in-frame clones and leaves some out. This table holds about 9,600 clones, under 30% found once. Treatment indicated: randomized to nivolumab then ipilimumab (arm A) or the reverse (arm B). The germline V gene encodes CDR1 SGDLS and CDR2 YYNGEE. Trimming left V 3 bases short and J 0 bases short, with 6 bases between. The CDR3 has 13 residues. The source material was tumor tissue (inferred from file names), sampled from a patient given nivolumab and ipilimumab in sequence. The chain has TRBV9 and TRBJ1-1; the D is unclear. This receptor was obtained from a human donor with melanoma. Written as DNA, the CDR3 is TGTGCCAGCAGCGAACACTTGAACACTGAAGCTTTCTTT. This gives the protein CASSEHLNTEAFF.